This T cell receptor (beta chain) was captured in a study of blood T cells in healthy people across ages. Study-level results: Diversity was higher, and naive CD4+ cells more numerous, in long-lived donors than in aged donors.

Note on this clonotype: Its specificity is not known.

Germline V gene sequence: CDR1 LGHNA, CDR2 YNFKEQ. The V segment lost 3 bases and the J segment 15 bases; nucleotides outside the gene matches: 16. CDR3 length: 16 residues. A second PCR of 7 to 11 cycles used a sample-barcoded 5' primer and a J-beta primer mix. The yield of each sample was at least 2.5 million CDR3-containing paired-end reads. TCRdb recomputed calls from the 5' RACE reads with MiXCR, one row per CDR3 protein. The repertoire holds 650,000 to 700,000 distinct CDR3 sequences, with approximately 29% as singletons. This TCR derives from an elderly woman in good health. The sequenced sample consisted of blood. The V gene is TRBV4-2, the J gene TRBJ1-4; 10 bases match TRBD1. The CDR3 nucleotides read TGTGCCAGCAGCCAGAACCCGGGACAGGGGAATGAACAATTGTTTTTT. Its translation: CASSQNPGQGNEQLFF.